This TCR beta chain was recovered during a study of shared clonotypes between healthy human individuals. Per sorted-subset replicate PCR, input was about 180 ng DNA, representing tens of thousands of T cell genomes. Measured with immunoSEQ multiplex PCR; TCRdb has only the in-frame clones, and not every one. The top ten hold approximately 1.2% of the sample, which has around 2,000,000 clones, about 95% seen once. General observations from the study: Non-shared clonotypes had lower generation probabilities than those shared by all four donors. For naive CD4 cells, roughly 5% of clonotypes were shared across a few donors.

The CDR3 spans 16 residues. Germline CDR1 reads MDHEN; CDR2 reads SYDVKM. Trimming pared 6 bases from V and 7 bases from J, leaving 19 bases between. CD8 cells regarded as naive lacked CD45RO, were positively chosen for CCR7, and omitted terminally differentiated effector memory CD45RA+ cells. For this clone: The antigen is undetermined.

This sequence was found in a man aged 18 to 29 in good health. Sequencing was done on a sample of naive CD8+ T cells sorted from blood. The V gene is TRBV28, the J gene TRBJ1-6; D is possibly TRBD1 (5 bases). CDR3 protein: CASRDAGSPRNSPLHF. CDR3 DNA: TGTGCCAGCAGAGATGCAGGGAGTCCTCGCAATTCACCCCTCCACTTT.